This T cell receptor (beta chain) was captured in a study of T cell repertoires in cytomegalovirus infection. TCRdb reanalysed the reads using MiXCR and keeps one entry per CDR3 protein. The sample shows roughly 350,000 distinct CDR3 sequences, just under 35% of them seen only once. This clonotype was picked up many times. Its antigen is currently unknown. The CDR3 extends over 14 amino acids. The V gene lost 5 bases and the J gene lost 7 bases, with 15 bases spanning the gap. Germline CDR1 reads SGHNT; CDR2 reads YENEEA. The clonotype comes from a human donor in good health (CMV status not recorded). Some clones in this sample may be carry-over from other donors' samples. This chain joins TRBV11-3 and TRBJ2-1; the D is unclear. The starting material was cultured PBMCs, obtained from culture after CMV antigen stimulation. The CDR3 is CASSRTGPENEQFF. DNA for the CDR3: TGTGCCAGCAGCAGAACTGGACCGGAAAATGAGCAGTTCTTC.